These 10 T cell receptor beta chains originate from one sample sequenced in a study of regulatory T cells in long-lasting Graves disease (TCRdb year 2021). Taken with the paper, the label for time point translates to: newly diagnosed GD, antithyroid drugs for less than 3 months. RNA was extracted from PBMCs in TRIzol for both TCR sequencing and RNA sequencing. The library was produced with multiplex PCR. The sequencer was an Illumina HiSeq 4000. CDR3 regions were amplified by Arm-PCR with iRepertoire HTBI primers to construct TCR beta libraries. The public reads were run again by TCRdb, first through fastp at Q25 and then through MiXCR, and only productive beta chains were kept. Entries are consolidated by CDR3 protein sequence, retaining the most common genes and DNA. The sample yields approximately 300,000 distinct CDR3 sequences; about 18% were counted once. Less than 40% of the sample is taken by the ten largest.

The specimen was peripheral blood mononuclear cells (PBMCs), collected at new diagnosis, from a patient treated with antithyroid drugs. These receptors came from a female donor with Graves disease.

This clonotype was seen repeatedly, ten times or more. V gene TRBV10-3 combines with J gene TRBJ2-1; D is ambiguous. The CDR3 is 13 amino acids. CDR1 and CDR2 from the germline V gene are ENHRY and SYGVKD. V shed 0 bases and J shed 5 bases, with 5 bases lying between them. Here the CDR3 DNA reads TGTGCCATCAGTGAGTCGATTCACAATGAGCAGTTCTTC. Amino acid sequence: CAISESIHNEQFF.

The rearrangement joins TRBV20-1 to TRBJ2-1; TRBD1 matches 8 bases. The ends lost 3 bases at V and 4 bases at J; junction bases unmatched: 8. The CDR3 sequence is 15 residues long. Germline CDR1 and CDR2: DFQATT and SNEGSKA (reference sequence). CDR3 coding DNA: TGCAGTGCTAGTAAGCCGGGACAGGTGTACAATGAGCAGTTCTTC. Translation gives CSASKPGQVYNEQFF.

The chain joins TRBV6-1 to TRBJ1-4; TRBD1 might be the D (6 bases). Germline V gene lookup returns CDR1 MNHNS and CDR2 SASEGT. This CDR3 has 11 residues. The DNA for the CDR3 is TGTGCAACAGGGACTAATGAAAAACTGTTTTTT. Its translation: CATGTNEKLFF.

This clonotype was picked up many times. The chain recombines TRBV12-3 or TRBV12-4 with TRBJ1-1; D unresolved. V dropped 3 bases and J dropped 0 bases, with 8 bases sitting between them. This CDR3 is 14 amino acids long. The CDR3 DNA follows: TGTGCCAGCAGTTTCGGGCCATTGAACACTGAAGCTTTCTTT. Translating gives CASSFGPLNTEAFF.

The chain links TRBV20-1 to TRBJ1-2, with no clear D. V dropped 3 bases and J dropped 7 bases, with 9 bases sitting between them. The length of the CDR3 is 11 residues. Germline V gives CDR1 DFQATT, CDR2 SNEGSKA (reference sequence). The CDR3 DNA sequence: TGCAGTGCTAGCTCGGCGGGTGGCTACACCTTC. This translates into CSASSAGGYTF.

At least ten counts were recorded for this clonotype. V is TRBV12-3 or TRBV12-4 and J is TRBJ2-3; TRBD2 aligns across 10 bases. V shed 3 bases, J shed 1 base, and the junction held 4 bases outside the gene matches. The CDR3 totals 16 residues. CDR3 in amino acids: CASSFSGRWGTDTQYF. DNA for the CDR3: TGTGCCAGCAGTTTTAGCGGGAGGTGGGGCACAGATACGCAGTATTTT.

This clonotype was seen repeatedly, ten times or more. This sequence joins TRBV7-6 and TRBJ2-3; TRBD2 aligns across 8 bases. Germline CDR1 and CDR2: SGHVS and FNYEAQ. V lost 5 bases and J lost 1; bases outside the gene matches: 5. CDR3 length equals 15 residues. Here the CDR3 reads CASSQPGLGTDTQYF. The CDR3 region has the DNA TGTGCCAGCAGCCAACCGGGACTAGGCACAGATACGCAGTATTTT.

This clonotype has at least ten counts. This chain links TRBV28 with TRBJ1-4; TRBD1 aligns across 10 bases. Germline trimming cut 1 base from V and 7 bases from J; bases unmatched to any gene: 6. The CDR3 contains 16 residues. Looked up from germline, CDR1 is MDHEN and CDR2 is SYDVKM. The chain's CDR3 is CASSLYRDRGGEKLFF. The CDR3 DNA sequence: TGTGCCAGCAGTTTATACCGGGACAGGGGAGGTGAAAAACTGTTTTTT.

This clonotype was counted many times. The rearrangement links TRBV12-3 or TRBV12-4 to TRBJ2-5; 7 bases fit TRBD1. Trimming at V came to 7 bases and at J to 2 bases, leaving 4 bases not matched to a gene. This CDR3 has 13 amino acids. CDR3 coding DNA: TGTGCCAGCACTAACAGGGGTCAAGAGACCCAGTACTTC. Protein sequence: CASTNRGQETQYF.

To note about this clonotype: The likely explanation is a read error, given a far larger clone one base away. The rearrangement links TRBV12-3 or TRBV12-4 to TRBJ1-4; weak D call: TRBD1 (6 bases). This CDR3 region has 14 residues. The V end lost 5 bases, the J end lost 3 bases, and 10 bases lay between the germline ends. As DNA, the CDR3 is TGTGCCAGCAGTATAGGGGGATCTAATGAAAAACTGTTTTTT. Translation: CASSIGGSNEKLFF.